These T cell receptor beta chains were read from a single sample in a study of blood T cell repertoires in COVID-19. Here immunoSEQ multiplex PCR was the method, and the copy in TCRdb shows in-frame clones only, minus some. The data show over 150,000 clones, roughly 80% seen once. The sample taken for sequencing was peripheral blood. Every receptor here comes from an elderly woman with acute or convalescent COVID-19. Both conserved end residues are part of each CDR3. D genes are given only for firm matches. A clone size is listed for some rows: how often the clone was seen (once, few, many), or a class if it is expanded.

J gene,V gene,clone size,D gene,CDR3 DNA,CDR3 protein
TRBJ1-1,TRBV7-9,-,-,TGTGCCAGCAGCTTAGCGGCGCTGGGCGAAGCTTTCTTT,CASSLAALGEAFF
TRBJ1-6,TRBV19,-,-,TGTGCCAGTAGTACCTCCTCCGCCAGGGTAAATTCACCCCTCCACTTT,CASSTSSARVNSPLHF
TRBJ1-6,TRBV18,-,-,TGTGCCAGCTCACGAGGAGACTCACCCCTCCACTTT,CASSRGDSPLHF
TRBJ2-1,TRBV11-3,-,TRBD2,TGTGCCAGCAGCTCGACTAGCGACAATGAGCAGTTCTTC,CASSSTSDNEQFF
TRBJ1-1,TRBV19,once,-,TGTGCCAGTAGTATAGATCCCAGGGGTATAGGCACTGAAGCTTTCTTT,CASSIDPRGIGTEAFF
TRBJ2-1,TRBV5-4,few,-,TGTGCCAGCAGCTGGGGACGTAGCGGTGAGCAGTTCTTC,CASSWGRSGEQFF
TRBJ1-1,TRBV7-2,-,-,TGTGCCAGCAGCTTATTCCAGAACCCCACTGAAGCTTTCTTT,CASSLFQNPTEAFF
TRBJ2-5,TRBV3-1/TRBV3-2,-,TRBD1,TGTGCCAGCAGCCAAGATGTCGGGGGACAGGGTGTTCGGGAGACCCAGTACTTC,CASSQDVGGQGVRETQYF
TRBJ2-1,TRBV11-2,-,-,TGTGCCAGCAGCCGGGGGGCCGATGAGCAGTTCTTC,CASSRGADEQFF
TRBJ1-1,TRBV2,-,TRBD1,TGTGCCAGCACCGTACTACAGGGGGGGGACACTGAAGCTTTCTTT,CASTVLQGGDTEAFF
TRBJ2-3,TRBV25-1,-,-,TGTGCCAGCAGTCGTGGCAGGGGCACAGATACGCAGTATTTT,CASSRGRGTDTQYF
TRBJ1-2,TRBV15,-,-,TGTGCCACCAGCAGAGATCAGACTAACTATGGCTACACCTTC,CATSRDQTNYGYTF
TRBJ1-3,TRBV19,once,-,TGTGCCAGTAGTCAACGGGGATCGGGAGCAGGGTCTGGAAACACCATATATTTT,CASSQRGSGAGSGNTIYF
TRBJ1-1,TRBV19,-,-,TGTGCCAGTAGTATATCGTCCCCCGGGAACACTGAAGCTTTCTTT,CASSISSPGNTEAFF
TRBJ2-6,TRBV6-2/TRBV6-3,few,-,TGTGCCAGCAGTCACAGGACCTCTGGGGCCAACGTCCTGACTTTC,CASSHRTSGANVLTF
TRBJ1-5,TRBV7-8,-,-,TGTGCCAGCAGCTCAGGAATCAATCAGCCCCAGCATTTT,CASSSGINQPQHF
TRBJ2-7,TRBV6-5,-,-,TGTGCCAGCAGTTACAGCCACGAGCAGTACTTC,CASSYSHEQYF
TRBJ1-4,TRBV7-2,-,-,TGTGCCAGCAGCTTAGCCTCCGGCGGTGGAGGGCAAATAACTAATGAAAAACTGTTTTTT,CASSLASGGGGQITNEKLFF
TRBJ2-2,TRBV14,-,TRBD1,TGTGCCAGCAGCCCCAATCCGGGACAGCAGAACACCGGGGAGCTGTTTTTT,CASSPNPGQQNTGELFF
TRBJ2-2,TRBV6-5,-,-,TGTGCCAGCTTGACAGTTTTCGCCGGGGAGCTGTTTTTT,CASLTVFAGELFF
TRBJ1-1,TRBV19,-,-,TGTGCCAGTAGTAATGGGAGGGGGATTTTGGAAACTGAAGCTTTCTTT,CASSNGRGILETEAFF
TRBJ2-7,TRBV5-8,-,TRBD2,TGTGCCAGCAGCTTGCGAAGCGGGAGGCCCTACGAGCAGTACTTC,CASSLRSGRPYEQYF
TRBJ1-1,TRBV5-1,-,-,TGCGCCAGCTCGGCCGGGGTTGAAGCTTTCTTT,CASSAGVEAFF
TRBJ1-5,TRBV19,-,-,TGTGCCAGTATGCGGGGAGGGTTGGGCAATCAGCCCCAGCATTTT,CASMRGGLGNQPQHF
TRBJ1-5,TRBV6-5,-,-,TGTGCCAGCAGTTACGGGGGGGTAGACAATCAGCCCCAGCATTTT,CASSYGGVDNQPQHF
TRBJ1-2,TRBV4-3,-,-,TGCGCCAGCAGCCAAGATAACTCAAACTATGGCTACACCTTC,CASSQDNSNYGYTF
TRBJ1-6,TRBV6-6,-,-,TGTGCCAGCAGTCTAGGGGGCTATAATTCACCCCTCCACTTT,CASSLGGYNSPLHF
TRBJ2-7,TRBV3-1/TRBV3-2,few,-,TGTGCCAGCAGCCCGCGGGACCGCCCATACGAGCAGTACTTC,CASSPRDRPYEQYF
TRBJ1-2,TRBV18,once,TRBD1,TGTGCCAGCTCACAGGGGGCGACTAACTATGGCTACACCTTC,CASSQGATNYGYTF
TRBJ2-7,TRBV5-6,once,TRBD1,TGTGCCAGCAGACTGGTCCCGGAGGGACAGGAACATTTC,CASRLVPEGQEHF
TRBJ2-1,TRBV11-1,few,TRBD1,TGTGCCAGCAGCTTAGAAGGGACAGGGGCTCGGAATGAGCAGTTCTTC,CASSLEGTGARNEQFF
TRBJ1-5,TRBV7-2,-,-,TGTGCCAGCAGCTCAGACAGTAGCAATCAGCCCCAGCATTTT,CASSSDSSNQPQHF